This T cell receptor (beta chain) came from a study of early T cells in non-severe SARS-CoV-2 infection. Study in general: It was bulk RNA from unsorted whole blood that was sequenced, and the chains were unpaired.

Germline-derived CDR1 and CDR2 are MNHNS and SASEGT. Trimming shortened V by 4 bases and J by 2 bases, and 3 bases separated the two germline ends. The CDR3 spans 13 residues. MiXCR was run by TCRdb on the 5' RACE reads, yielding one entry per CDR3 protein. The data contain 70,000 or so distinct CDR3 sequences, about 13% of them seen just once; the ten biggest clones take up more than 13%. This chain links TRBV6-1 with TRBJ1-6; D gene unclear. Sequencing was carried out using whole blood. This clonotype originated in an adult who was a healthcare worker with PCR-confirmed SARS-CoV-2 infection or an uninfected control (not recorded which). CDR3 sequence (DNA): TGTGCCAGCAGTGGCGCCTATAATTCACCCCTCCACTTT. It yields the protein CASSGAYNSPLHF.